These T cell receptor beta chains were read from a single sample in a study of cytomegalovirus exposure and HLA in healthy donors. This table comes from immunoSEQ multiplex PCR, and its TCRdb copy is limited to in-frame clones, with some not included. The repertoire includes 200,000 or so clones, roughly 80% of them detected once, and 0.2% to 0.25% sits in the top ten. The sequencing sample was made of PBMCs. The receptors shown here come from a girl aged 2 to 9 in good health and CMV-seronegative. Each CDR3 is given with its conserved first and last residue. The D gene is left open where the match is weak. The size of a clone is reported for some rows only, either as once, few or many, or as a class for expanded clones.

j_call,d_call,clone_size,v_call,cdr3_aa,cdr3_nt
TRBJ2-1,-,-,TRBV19,CASSPSGNSYNEQFF,TGTGCCAGTAGTCCGAGCGGTAATTCCTACAATGAGCAGTTCTTC
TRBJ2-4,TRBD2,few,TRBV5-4,CASSSGGVGNIQYF,TGTGCCAGCAGCTCCGGGGGGGTGGGGAACATTCAGTACTTC
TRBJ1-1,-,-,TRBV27,CASSPRLSLSEAFF,TGTGCCAGCAGTCCGCGACTGTCCCTGTCTGAAGCTTTCTTT
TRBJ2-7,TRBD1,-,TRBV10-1,CASSESPGQGYYEQYF,TGCGCCAGCAGTGAATCCCCGGGACAGGGATATTACGAGCAGTACTTC
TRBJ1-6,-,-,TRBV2,CASMEIGQANSPLHF,TGTGCCAGCATGGAAATCGGCCAGGCAAATTCACCCCTCCACTTT
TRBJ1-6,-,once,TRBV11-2,CASSLIQGNSPLHF,TGTGCCAGCAGCTTGATTCAGGGGAATTCACCCCTCCACTTT
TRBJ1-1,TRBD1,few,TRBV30,CAWSADRGKVWNTEAFF,TGTGCCTGGAGCGCCGACAGGGGGAAAGTGTGGAACACTGAAGCTTTCTTT
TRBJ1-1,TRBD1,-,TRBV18,CASSLDRMNTEAFF,TGTGCCAGCTCACTGGACAGGATGAACACTGAAGCTTTCTTT
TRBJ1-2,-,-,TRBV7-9,CASSLVARIYGYTF,TGTGCCAGCAGCTTAGTGGCCAGGATCTATGGCTACACCTTC
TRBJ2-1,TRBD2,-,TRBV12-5,CASRPPADLRPLAGGWYEQFF,TGTGCTAGCCGACCGCCCGCGGACCTAAGGCCACTAGCGGGAGGTTGGTATGAGCAGTTCTTC
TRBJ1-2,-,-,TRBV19,CASSIRAGENYGYTF,TGTGCCAGTAGTATAAGGGCAGGGGAAAACTATGGCTACACCTTC
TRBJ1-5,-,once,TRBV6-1,CASSEATGSRSNQPQHF,TGTGCCAGCAGTGAAGCTACAGGTAGCAGAAGCAATCAGCCCCAGCATTTT
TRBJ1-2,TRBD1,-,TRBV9,CASSATGTGNGYTF,TGTGCCAGCAGCGCCACCGGGACAGGGAATGGCTACACCTTC
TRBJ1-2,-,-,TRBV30,CAWSGLGRGAGYTF,TGTGCCTGGAGTGGCTTAGGGCGGGGTGCTGGCTACACCTTC
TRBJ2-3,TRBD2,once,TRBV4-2,CASSQDWTSGPDTQYF,TGTGCCAGCAGCCAAGACTGGACTAGCGGGCCAGATACGCAGTATTTT
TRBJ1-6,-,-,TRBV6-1,CASSEIWGGNSPLHF,TGTGCCAGCAGTGAAATATGGGGGGGGAATTCACCCCTCCACTTT
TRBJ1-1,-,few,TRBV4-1,CASSQDRTDHTEAFF,TGCGCCAGCAGCCAAGACAGGACAGATCACACTGAAGCTTTCTTT
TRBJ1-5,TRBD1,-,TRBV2,CASSGRRTGGQPQHF,TGTGCCAGCAGTGGGAGGAGGACAGGAGGGCAGCCCCAGCATTTT
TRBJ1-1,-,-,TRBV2,CASSVSRRDTEAFF,TGTGCCAGCAGTGTGTCCAGGCGGGACACTGAAGCTTTCTTT
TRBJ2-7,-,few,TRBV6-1,CASGRQRSSYEQYF,TGTGCCAGCGGCCGACAGCGATCTTCCTACGAGCAGTACTTC
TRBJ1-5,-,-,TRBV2,CASSQGRLMGGSNQPQHF,TGTGCCAGCAGTCAGGGACGGCTGATGGGGGGGAGCAATCAGCCCCAGCATTTT
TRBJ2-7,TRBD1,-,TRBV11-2,CASSIRDRGLAYEQYF,TGTGCCAGCAGCATACGAGACAGGGGATTGGCCTACGAGCAGTACTTC
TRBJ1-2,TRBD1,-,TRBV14,CASSGGDRRSGYTF,TGTGCCAGCAGCGGAGGGGACAGGCGTTCTGGCTACACCTTC
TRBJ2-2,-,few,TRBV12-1,CASSFDYWRTGEDRELFF,TGTGCCAGCAGCTTTGATTATTGGCGGACAGGGGAGGATAGGGAGCTGTTTTTT
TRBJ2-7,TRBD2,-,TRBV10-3,CAISDQTSGGTYEQYF,TGTGCCATCAGTGACCAGACTAGCGGGGGGACCTACGAGCAGTACTTC
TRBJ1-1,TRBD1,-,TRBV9,CASSPGGPRTEAFF,TGTGCCAGCAGCCCAGGGGGTCCAAGGACTGAAGCTTTCTTT
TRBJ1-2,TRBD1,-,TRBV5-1,CASSPDRGPSYGYTF,TGCGCCAGCAGCCCCGACAGGGGGCCTAGCTATGGCTACACCTTC
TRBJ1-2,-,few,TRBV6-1,CASLMGPGYTF,TGTGCCAGCCTCATGGGGCCCGGCTACACCTTC
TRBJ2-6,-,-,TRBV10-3,CAIMGGSTDSGANVLTF,TGTGCCATCATGGGGGGATCTACAGACTCTGGGGCCAACGTCCTGACTTTC
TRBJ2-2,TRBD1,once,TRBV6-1,CASRVDRGYTGELFF,TGTGCCAGCAGAGTAGACAGGGGGTACACCGGGGAGCTGTTTTTT
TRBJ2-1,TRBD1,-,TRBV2,CATTLGQGLNEQFF,TGTGCCACAACCTTGGGACAGGGTCTTAATGAGCAGTTCTTC
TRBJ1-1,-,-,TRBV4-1,CASSQGALMNTEAFF,TGCGCCAGCAGCCAAGGCGCACTGATGAACACTGAAGCTTTCTTT
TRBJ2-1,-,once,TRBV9,CASSTEGEIRYNEQFF,TGTGCCAGCAGCACAGAGGGGGAAATAAGGTACAATGAGCAGTTCTTC
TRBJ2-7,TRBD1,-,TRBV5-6,CASSWVDKGANYEQYF,TGTGCCAGCAGCTGGGTTGACAAGGGGGCCAACTACGAGCAGTACTTC
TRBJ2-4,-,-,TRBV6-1,CASTRQHKNIQYF,TGTGCCAGCACGAGACAGCATAAAAACATTCAGTACTTC
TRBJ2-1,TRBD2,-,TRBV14,CASSHPGGVHYNEQFF,TGTGCCAGCAGCCACCCGGGGGGAGTCCACTACAATGAGCAGTTCTTC
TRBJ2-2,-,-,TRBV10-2,CASSDRDTGELFF,TGCGCCAGCAGTGACAGGGACACCGGGGAGCTGTTTTTT
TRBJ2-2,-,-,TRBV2,CASSGRGGGPGELFF,TGTGCCAGCAGCGGGCGGGGCGGCGGACCCGGGGAGCTGTTTTTT
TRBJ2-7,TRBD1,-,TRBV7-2,CASSYTTGLNYEQYF,TGTGCCAGCAGCTACACGACAGGGCTAAACTACGAGCAGTACTTC
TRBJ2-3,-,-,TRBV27,CASSLSRGDSDTQYF,TGTGCCAGCAGTTTATCGCGAGGAGACAGTGATACGCAGTATTTT
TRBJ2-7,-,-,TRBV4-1,CASSQTRDNSYEQYF,TGCGCCAGCAGCCAGACCCGGGACAACTCCTACGAGCAGTACTTC
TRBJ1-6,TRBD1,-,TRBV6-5,CASSRDRGSPLHF,TGTGCCAGCAGCCGGGACAGGGGATCACCCCTCCACTTT